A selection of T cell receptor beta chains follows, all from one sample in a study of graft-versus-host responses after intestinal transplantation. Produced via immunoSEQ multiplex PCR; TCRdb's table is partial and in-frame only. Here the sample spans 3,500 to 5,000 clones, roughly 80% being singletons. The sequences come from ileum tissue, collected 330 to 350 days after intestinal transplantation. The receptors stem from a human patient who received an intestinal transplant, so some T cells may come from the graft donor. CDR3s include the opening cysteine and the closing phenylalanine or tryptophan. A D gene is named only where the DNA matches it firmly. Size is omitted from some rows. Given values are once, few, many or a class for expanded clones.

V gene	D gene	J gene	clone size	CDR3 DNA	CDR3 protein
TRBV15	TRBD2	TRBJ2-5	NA	TGTGCCACCAGCGTGGCGCTCCGGGGGGGCTGGGATAAGACCCAGTACTTC	CATSVALRGGWDKTQYF
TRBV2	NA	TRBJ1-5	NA	TGTGCCAGCAGTGAAGCGCTGTCAGACTATCAGCCCCAGCATTTT	CASSEALSDYQPQHF
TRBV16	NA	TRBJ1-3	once	TGTGCCAGCAGCCAATCCTCCACAGGAGGAAACACCATATATTTT	CASSQSSTGGNTIYF
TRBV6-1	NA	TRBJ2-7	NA	TGTGCCAGCAGTGAATTACACCTGTACGAGCAGTACTTC	CASSELHLYEQYF
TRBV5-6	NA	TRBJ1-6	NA	TGTGCCAGCAGCGTCGGGACATATAATAATTCACCCCTCCACTTT	CASSVGTYNNSPLHF
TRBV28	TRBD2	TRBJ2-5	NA	TGTGCCAGCAGTAGGACTAGTTACATTGACACGGAGACCCAGTACTTC	CASSRTSYIDTETQYF
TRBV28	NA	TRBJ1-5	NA	TGTGCCAGCAGTTTATCTCTACAGCCCCAGCATTTT	CASSLSLQPQHF
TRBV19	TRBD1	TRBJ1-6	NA	TGTGCCAGTAGTATAGCGGCAGGGGGTCGATCACCCCTCCACTTT	CASSIAAGGRSPLHF
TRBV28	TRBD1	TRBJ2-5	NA	TGTGCCAGCAGCCTAACGGGACAGGGGGCCCAGTACTTC	CASSLTGQGAQYF
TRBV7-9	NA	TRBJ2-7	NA	TGTGCCAGCAGCGAAGCCGCTTCCCCGGTCCACGAGCAGTACTTC	CASSEAASPVHEQYF
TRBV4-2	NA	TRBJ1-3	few	TGTGCCAGCAGCCAAGACTTAGGGGTAACAGGAAACACCATATATTTT	CASSQDLGVTGNTIYF
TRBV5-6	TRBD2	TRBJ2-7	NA	TGTGCCAGCAGCCCGCCGGGGGGCGAGCAGTACTTC	CASSPPGGEQYF
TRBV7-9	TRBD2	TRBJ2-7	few	TGTGCCAGCAGCCGTTCAGCGGGGGGGCTTTACGAGCAGTACTTC	CASSRSAGGLYEQYF
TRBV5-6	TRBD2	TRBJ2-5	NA	TGTGCCAGCAGCTTGGCGCGGGGGGTGAGGGAGACCCAGTACTTC	CASSLARGVRETQYF
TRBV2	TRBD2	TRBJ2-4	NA	TGTGCCAGCTCGGCTAGCGGGGGACTAGCCAAAAACATTCAGTACTTC	CASSASGGLAKNIQYF
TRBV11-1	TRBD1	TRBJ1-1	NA	TGTGCCAGCAGCTTAGGGAGCACAGGGGGCCTCACTGAAGCTTTCTTT	CASSLGSTGGLTEAFF
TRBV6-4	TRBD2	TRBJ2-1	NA	TGTGCCAGCAGTGGGGAGGGGCGCTCCTACAATGAGCAGTTCTTC	CASSGEGRSYNEQFF
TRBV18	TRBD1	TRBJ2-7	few	TGTGCCAGCTCACGACAGGGTTCATCCTACGAGCAGTACTTC	CASSRQGSSYEQYF
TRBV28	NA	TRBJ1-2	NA	TGTGCCAGCAGTTTATCTGACGGACTATCCTACACCTTC	CASSLSDGLSYTF
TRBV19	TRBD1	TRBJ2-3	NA	TGTGCCAGTAGTTCCCTGGACAGGACAGATACGCAGTATTTT	CASSSLDRTDTQYF
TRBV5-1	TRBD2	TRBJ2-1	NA	TGCGCCAGCAGCCCCCGGACTAGCGGGGACCCCTTTCTTATCCATGAGCAGTTCTTC	CASSPRTSGDPFLIHEQFF
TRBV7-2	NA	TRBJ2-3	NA	TGTGCCAGCAGCTTAGCCCCCGGGGATACGCAGTATTTT	CASSLAPGDTQYF
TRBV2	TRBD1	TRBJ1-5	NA	TGTGCCAGCAGTTATTCGACAGGGTCCAGACAGCCCCAGCATTTT	CASSYSTGSRQPQHF
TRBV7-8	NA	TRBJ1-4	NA	TGTGCCAGCAGCTTAGCGGCAGGGCATGAAAAACTGTTTTTT	CASSLAAGHEKLFF
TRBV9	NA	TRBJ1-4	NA	TGTGCCAGCAGCGTAGGTACGACAGGCCTAAATGAAAAACTGTTTTTT	CASSVGTTGLNEKLFF
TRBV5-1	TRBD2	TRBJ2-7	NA	TGCGCCAGCAGCCTTAGCGGGGGGCAGAACGAGCAGTACTTC	CASSLSGGQNEQYF
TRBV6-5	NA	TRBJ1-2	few	TGTGCCAGCAAAGTGGGAGACTATGGCTACACCTTC	CASKVGDYGYTF
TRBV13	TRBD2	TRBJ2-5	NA	TGTGCCAGCAGCCCCGGACTAGCGGGGGCCCTACAAGAGACCCAGTACTTC	CASSPGLAGALQETQYF
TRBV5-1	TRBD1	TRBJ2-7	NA	TGCGCCAGCAGGGTATCAGGGGGATCCTACGAGCAGTACTTC	CASRVSGGSYEQYF
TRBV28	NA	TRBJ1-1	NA	TGTGCCAGCATGCGGGGGAACACTGAAGCTTTCTTT	CASMRGNTEAFF
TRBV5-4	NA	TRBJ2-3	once	TGTGCCAGCAGCTTGGTAGGAGCCAGTGATACGCAGTATTTT	CASSLVGASDTQYF
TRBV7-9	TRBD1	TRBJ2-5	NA	TGTGCCAGCAGCTCCATCGGGACAGGGGCACACCAAGAGACCCAGTACTTC	CASSSIGTGAHQETQYF
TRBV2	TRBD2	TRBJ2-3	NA	TGTGCCAGCACCTGGACTAGCGGCTCAGATACGCAGTATTTT	CASTWTSGSDTQYF
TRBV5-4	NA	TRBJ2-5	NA	TGTGCCAGCAGCTCAAAGGGGACTGAGGAGACCCAGTACTTC	CASSSKGTEETQYF
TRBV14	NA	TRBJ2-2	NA	TGTGCCAGCAGCCCCCCCGTGACAGCAACCGGGGAGCTGTTTTTT	CASSPPVTATGELFF
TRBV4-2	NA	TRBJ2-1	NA	TGTGCCAGCAGCTCGGAAAGCGGGCCCTACAATGAGCAGTTCTTC	CASSSESGPYNEQFF
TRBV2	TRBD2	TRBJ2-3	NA	TGTGCCAGCAGGGTAGCGGGGGGCCCCAGGGGGCAGTATTTT	CASRVAGGPRGQYF
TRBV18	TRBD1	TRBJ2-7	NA	TGTGCCAGCTCCCGGCAGGGACAGGGTTCCTACGAGCAGTACTTC	CASSRQGQGSYEQYF
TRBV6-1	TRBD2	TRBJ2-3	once	TGTGCCAGCAGTGAGGCAGAGCGGGAGTGGACAGATACGCAGTATTTT	CASSEAEREWTDTQYF
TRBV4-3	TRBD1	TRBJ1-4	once	TGCGCCAGCAGCCAAGATCGAGACAGGGGAGAAAAACTGTTTTTT	CASSQDRDRGEKLFF
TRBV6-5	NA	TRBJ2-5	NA	TGTGCCAGCAGTTACTTGGGAGCACAAGAGACCCAGTACTTC	CASSYLGAQETQYF